A single sample gave rise to the 11 T cell receptor beta chains below, sequenced in a study of metastatic and nonmetastatic thyroid tumors. TCRdb re-called clones from the PCR reads using MiXCR. This table has 21,000 or so clones, about a fifth appearing once. Patients had received no treatment of any kind before thyroid surgery. Material for sequencing was blood. The receptors originated from a female donor with papillary thyroid cancer or a benign thyroid nodule (not recorded which). Some clones in this sample may be carry-over from other donors' samples.

Within the sample, this clone is medium-sized. The V call is TRBV6-2 or TRBV6-3, the J call TRBJ2-1, with D possibly TRBD1 on 6 matching bases. Between the trimmed V and J ends, which lost 7 bases and 8 bases, there was a span of 15 bases. The CDR3 consists of 13 residues. Looked up from germline, CDR1 is MNHEY and CDR2 is SVGEGT. The CDR3 sequence is CASTETGSDEQFF. CDR3 DNA: TGTGCCAGCACCGAAACAGGGTCTGATGAGCAGTTCTTC.

The V call is TRBV20-1, the J call TRBJ2-6; D remains unclear. V was pared by 4 bases and J by 4 bases, with 11 bases between. CDR1 and CDR2 from the germline V gene are DFQATT and SNEGSKA (reference sequence). CDR3 length: 14 residues. CDR3 nucleotides: TGCAGTGCTATGGGCGTGCCCGGGGCCAACGTCCTGACTTTC. Amino acid sequence: CSAMGVPGANVLTF.

This clone was found many times. V gene TRBV20-1 combines with J gene TRBJ2-5; TRBD2 matches 11 bases. The junction had 9 bases not matched to a gene; V was cut back by 0 bases and J by 0 bases. CDR3 size: 18 residues. Germline values: CDR1 DFQATT, CDR2 SNEGSKA (reference sequence). Written as DNA, the CDR3 is TGCAGTGCTAGAGATGGGAGACTAGCGGGGATCAACCAAGAGACCCAGTACTTC. It specifies CSARDGRLAGINQETQYF.

This clone was found many times. The rearrangement uses TRBV27 and TRBJ1-1, with D uncertain. With 4 bases removed from V and 0 bases from J, the gap between germline ends came to 6 bases. CDR3 length equals 13 residues. The germline V gene has CDR1 MNHEY and CDR2 SMNVEV (reference sequence). The DNA of the CDR3 is TGTGCCAGCAGTTATTCGATGAACACTGAAGCTTTCTTT. Translating gives CASSYSMNTEAFF.

This sequence joins TRBV28 and TRBJ2-7, with 8 bases fitting TRBD2. The CDR3 spans 12 residues. J gave up 3 bases and V 7 bases, and 2 bases lay outside the gene matches. Germline CDR1 reads MDHEN; CDR2 reads SYDVKM. DNA of the CDR3: TGTGCCAGCAACCTAGCGGGCTACGAGCAGTACTTC. This translates into CASNLAGYEQYF.

At least ten counts were recorded for this clone. A much larger clone is a single base away; this may be a read error. This chain links TRBV6-1 with TRBJ2-2; 8 bases fit TRBD2. J lost 6 bases, V lost 6 bases, and 6 bases had no gene match. Germline loops: CDR1 MNHNS, CDR2 SASEGT. The CDR3 runs to 14 residues. The CDR3 coding sequence is TGTGCCAGCAGCCGGGGGGGGGCCGCCGGGGAGCTGTTTTTT. This sequence encodes CASSRGGAAGELFF.

This clone was counted many times. The V gene is TRBV7-2, the J gene TRBJ2-3; D remains unclear. The V end lost 5 bases, the J end lost 3 bases, and 15 bases lay between the germline ends. The germline gives CDR1 SGHTA, CDR2 FQGNSA. This CDR3 spans 15 amino acids. CDR3 residues: CASSPRGLETDTQYF. The DNA of the CDR3 is TGTGCCAGCAGCCCCAGAGGCCTGGAGACAGATACGCAGTATTTT.

This clone was picked up a small number of times. A read error is possible here, since a much larger clone lies one base away. This CDR3 is missing its conserved last phenylalanine or tryptophan, likely due to a read error. V and J are TRBV29-1 and TRBJ2-1; no definite D call. The length of the CDR3 is 14 residues. V shed 1 base and J shed 2 bases, with 9 bases lying between them. Germline assignment: CDR1 SQVTM and CDR2 ANQGSEA. As DNA, the CDR3 is TGCAGCGTTGAAGGGGGAAACCCCTACAATGAGCAGTTCCTC. This encodes CSVEGGNPYNEQFL.

This clone was detected many times. The rearrangement uses TRBV3-1 and TRBJ2-7, with D hard to call. The length of the CDR3 is 11 residues. CDR1 is LGHDT and CDR2 is YNNKEL in the germline V gene (reference sequence). Trimming removed 2 bases from V and 2 bases from J, with 1 base in between. CDR3 bases: TGTGCCAGCAGCCAACCCTACGAGCAGTACTTC. Translation gives CASSQPYEQYF.

In regard to this clone: Relative to the germline gene, one junction end is altered; a read error may explain this. This rearrangement joins TRBV30 to TRBJ2-1, with D possibly matching TRBD2 (6 bases). The length of the CDR3 is 15 residues. Germline CDR1 GTSNPN, CDR2 SVGIG (reference sequence). CDR3 DNA: TGTGCCTGGAAGCCAAAACGACTAGTTCATCATGATCAGTTCTTC. It specifies CAWKPKRLVHHDQFF.

This clone was picked up many times. The chain links TRBV13 to TRBJ1-3, with D uncertain. Trimming cost V 5 bases and J 2 bases, with 13 bases left between them. The CDR3 is 15 residues long. The germline V gene has CDR1 PRHDT and CDR2 FYEKMQ (reference sequence). The DNA for the CDR3 is TGTGCCAGCAGCGAAATCTCGTATGCTGGAAACACCATATATTTT. As protein: CASSEISYAGNTIYF.